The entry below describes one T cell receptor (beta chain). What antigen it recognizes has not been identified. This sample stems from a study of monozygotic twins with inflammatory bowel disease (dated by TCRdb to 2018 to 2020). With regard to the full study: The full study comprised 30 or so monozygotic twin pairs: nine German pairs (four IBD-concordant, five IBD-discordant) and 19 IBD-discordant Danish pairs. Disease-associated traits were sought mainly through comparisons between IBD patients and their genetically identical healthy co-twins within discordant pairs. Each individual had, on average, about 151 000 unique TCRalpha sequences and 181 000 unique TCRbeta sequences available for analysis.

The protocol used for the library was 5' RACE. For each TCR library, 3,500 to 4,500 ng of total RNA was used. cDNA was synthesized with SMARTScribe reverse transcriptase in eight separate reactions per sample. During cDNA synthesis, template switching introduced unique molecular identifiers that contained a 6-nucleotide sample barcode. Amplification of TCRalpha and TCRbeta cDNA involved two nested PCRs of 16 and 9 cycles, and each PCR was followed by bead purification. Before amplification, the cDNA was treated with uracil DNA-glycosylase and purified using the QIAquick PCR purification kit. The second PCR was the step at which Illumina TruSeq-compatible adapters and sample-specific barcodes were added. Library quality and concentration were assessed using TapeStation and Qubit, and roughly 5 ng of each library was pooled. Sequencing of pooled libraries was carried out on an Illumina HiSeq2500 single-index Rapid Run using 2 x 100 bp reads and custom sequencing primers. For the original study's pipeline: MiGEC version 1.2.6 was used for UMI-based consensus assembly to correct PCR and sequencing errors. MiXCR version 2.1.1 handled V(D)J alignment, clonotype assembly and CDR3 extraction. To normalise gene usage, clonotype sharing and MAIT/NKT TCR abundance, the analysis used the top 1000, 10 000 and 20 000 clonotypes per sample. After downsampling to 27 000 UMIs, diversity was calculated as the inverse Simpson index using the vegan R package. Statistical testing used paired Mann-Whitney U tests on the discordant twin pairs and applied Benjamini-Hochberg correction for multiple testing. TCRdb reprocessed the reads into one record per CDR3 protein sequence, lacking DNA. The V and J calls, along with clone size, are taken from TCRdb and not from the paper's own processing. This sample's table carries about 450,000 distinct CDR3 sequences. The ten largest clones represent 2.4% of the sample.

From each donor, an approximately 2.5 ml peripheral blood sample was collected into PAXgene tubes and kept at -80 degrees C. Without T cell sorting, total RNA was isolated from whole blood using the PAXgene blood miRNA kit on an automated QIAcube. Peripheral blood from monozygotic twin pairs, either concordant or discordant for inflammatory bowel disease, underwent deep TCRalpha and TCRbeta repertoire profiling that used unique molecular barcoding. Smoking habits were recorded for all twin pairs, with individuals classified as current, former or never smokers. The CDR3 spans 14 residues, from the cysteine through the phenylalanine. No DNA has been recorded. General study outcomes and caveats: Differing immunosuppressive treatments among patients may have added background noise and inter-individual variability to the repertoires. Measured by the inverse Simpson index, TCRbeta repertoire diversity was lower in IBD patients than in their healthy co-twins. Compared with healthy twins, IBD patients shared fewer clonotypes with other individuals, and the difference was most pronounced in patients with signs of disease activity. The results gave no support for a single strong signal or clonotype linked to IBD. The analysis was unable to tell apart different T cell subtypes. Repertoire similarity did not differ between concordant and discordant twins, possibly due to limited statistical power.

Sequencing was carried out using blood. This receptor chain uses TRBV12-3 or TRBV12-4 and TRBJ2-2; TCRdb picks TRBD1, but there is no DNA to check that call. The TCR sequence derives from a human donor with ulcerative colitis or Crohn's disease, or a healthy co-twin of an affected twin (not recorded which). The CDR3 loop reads CASSFPADSGELFF.